A selection of T cell receptor beta chains follows, all from one sample in a study of blood T cell repertoires in COVID-19. Clones were read by immunoSEQ multiplex PCR, and TCRdb kept only the in-frame ones, dropping some. Of approximately 150,000 clones listed, more than 75% are singletons. The sequenced sample consisted of peripheral blood. The receptor source for this set is a human donor with acute or convalescent COVID-19. The donor label of this sample is uncertain. Both conserved end residues are part of each CDR3. A D gene is named only where the DNA matches it firmly. Size is omitted from some rows. Given values are once, few, many or a class for expanded clones.

d_gene: .; abundance: .; v_gene: TRBV4-3; j_gene: TRBJ2-3; CDR3nt: TGCGCCAGCAGCCAAGAGTGGCGCACAGATACGCAGTATTTT; CDR3aa: CASSQEWRTDTQYF
d_gene: TRBD1; abundance: .; v_gene: TRBV6-5; j_gene: TRBJ1-4; CDR3nt: TGTGCCAGCAGTCCGGACAGGACCAATGAAAAACTGTTTTTT; CDR3aa: CASSPDRTNEKLFF
d_gene: .; abundance: .; v_gene: TRBV5-6; j_gene: TRBJ2-7; CDR3nt: TGTGCCAGCAGCCGCTGGGAGCTACCTAGCGAGCAGTACTTC; CDR3aa: CASSRWELPSEQYF
d_gene: .; abundance: .; v_gene: TRBV18; j_gene: TRBJ2-7; CDR3nt: TGTGCCAGCTCACTAGGGAGTTTCTACGAGCAGTACTTC; CDR3aa: CASSLGSFYEQYF
d_gene: .; abundance: .; v_gene: TRBV19; j_gene: TRBJ2-7; CDR3nt: TGTGCCAGTAGTAATAAGGGGCCGGGCGAGCAGTACTTC; CDR3aa: CASSNKGPGEQYF
d_gene: TRBD1; abundance: few; v_gene: TRBV6-1; j_gene: TRBJ2-7; CDR3nt: TGTGCCAGCAGAAGACAGGGGTTGATGGACGAGCAGTACTTC; CDR3aa: CASRRQGLMDEQYF
d_gene: TRBD1; abundance: .; v_gene: TRBV30; j_gene: TRBJ1-1; CDR3nt: TGTGCCGGAACGACAGGGGAAAACACTGAAGCTTTCTTT; CDR3aa: CAGTTGENTEAFF
d_gene: .; abundance: .; v_gene: TRBV6-5; j_gene: TRBJ1-2; CDR3nt: TGTGCCAGCAGTCCCGAGACAGGAAGAAATGGCTACACCTTC; CDR3aa: CASSPETGRNGYTF
d_gene: .; abundance: .; v_gene: TRBV4-2; j_gene: TRBJ2-1; CDR3nt: TGTGCCAGCAGCCAAGGAGGACATGCGGCGGATGAGCAGTTCTTC; CDR3aa: CASSQGGHAADEQFF
d_gene: .; abundance: .; v_gene: TRBV19; j_gene: TRBJ1-1; CDR3nt: TGTGCCAGTAATCGGGGGGGCACTGAAGCTTTCTTT; CDR3aa: CASNRGGTEAFF
d_gene: TRBD1; abundance: .; v_gene: TRBV27; j_gene: TRBJ1-1; CDR3nt: TGTGCCAGCAGTTTTACAGGGGGCGCGTTCAACACTGAAGCTTTCTTT; CDR3aa: CASSFTGGAFNTEAFF
d_gene: TRBD2; abundance: once; v_gene: TRBV7-2; j_gene: TRBJ2-5; CDR3nt: TGTGCCAGCAGCTCCTCTAGCGGGGGGGCCGGGAAAAAGACCCAGTACTTC; CDR3aa: CASSSSSGGAGKKTQYF
d_gene: .; abundance: .; v_gene: TRBV15; j_gene: TRBJ1-1; CDR3nt: TGTGCCACCAGCAGAGATGTTCTACAGGGCACTGAAGCTTTCTTT; CDR3aa: CATSRDVLQGTEAFF
d_gene: .; abundance: .; v_gene: TRBV14; j_gene: TRBJ1-2; CDR3nt: TGTGCCAGCAGCCAAGATTGGCAGTACTATGGCTACACCTTC; CDR3aa: CASSQDWQYYGYTF
d_gene: TRBD2; abundance: .; v_gene: TRBV6-2/TRBV6-3; j_gene: TRBJ2-4; CDR3nt: TGTGCCAGCAGTTACAGCGAGGGACTAGCGGGGGTCGCGGCCAAAAACATTCAGTACTTC; CDR3aa: CASSYSEGLAGVAAKNIQYF
d_gene: TRBD1; abundance: .; v_gene: TRBV6-4; j_gene: TRBJ2-1; CDR3nt: TGTGCCAGCAGTGTAACGGACAGGGCCAACGAGCAGTTCTTC; CDR3aa: CASSVTDRANEQFF
d_gene: TRBD1; abundance: .; v_gene: TRBV7-9; j_gene: TRBJ2-3; CDR3nt: TGTGCCAGCAGCTCGGGACAGGGGGATAGCACAGATACGCAGTATTTT; CDR3aa: CASSSGQGDSTDTQYF
d_gene: .; abundance: once; v_gene: TRBV19; j_gene: TRBJ2-7; CDR3nt: TGTGCCAGTTCCTTGCGCCTTAGCTCCTACGAGCAGTACTTC; CDR3aa: CASSLRLSSYEQYF
d_gene: TRBD2; abundance: .; v_gene: TRBV19; j_gene: TRBJ2-3; CDR3nt: TGTGCCAGTAGTATGGAGCTAGCGGGGGTCCTCACAGATACGCAGTATTTT; CDR3aa: CASSMELAGVLTDTQYF
d_gene: .; abundance: .; v_gene: TRBV18; j_gene: TRBJ2-1; CDR3nt: TGTGCCAGCTCACCACCGACAGGACGGAGGAACAATGAGCAGTTCTTC; CDR3aa: CASSPPTGRRNNEQFF
d_gene: .; abundance: .; v_gene: TRBV7-2; j_gene: TRBJ2-3; CDR3nt: TGTGCCAGCAGCTTAGACGACAGTCGATTTAGCACAGATACGCAGTATTTT; CDR3aa: CASSLDDSRFSTDTQYF
d_gene: .; abundance: once; v_gene: TRBV19; j_gene: TRBJ1-2; CDR3nt: TGTGCCAGTAACCCCGGGTCCCTACCTTACTACACCTTC; CDR3aa: CASNPGSLPYYTF
d_gene: TRBD1; abundance: .; v_gene: TRBV9; j_gene: TRBJ1-3; CDR3nt: TGTGCCAGCAGTCCAACAGGGGACTCTGGAAACACCATATATTTT; CDR3aa: CASSPTGDSGNTIYF
d_gene: .; abundance: .; v_gene: TRBV11-2; j_gene: TRBJ2-2; CDR3nt: TGTGCCAGCAGCTTATCTCCTTATGTCGGGGAGCTGTTTTTT; CDR3aa: CASSLSPYVGELFF
d_gene: .; abundance: .; v_gene: TRBV7-8; j_gene: TRBJ1-5; CDR3nt: TGTGCCAGCAGCTTAGATAGACAGCGGCCCCAGCATTTT; CDR3aa: CASSLDRQRPQHF
d_gene: .; abundance: .; v_gene: TRBV15; j_gene: TRBJ1-2; CDR3nt: TGTGCCACCAGCAGAGAAACAGGGCCCTATGGCTACACCTTC; CDR3aa: CATSRETGPYGYTF
d_gene: TRBD2; abundance: .; v_gene: TRBV24-1; j_gene: TRBJ2-1; CDR3nt: TGTGCCACCAGTGACGCCGGGACTAGCGGCCTCAATGAGCAGTTCTTC; CDR3aa: CATSDAGTSGLNEQFF
d_gene: .; abundance: .; v_gene: TRBV6-5; j_gene: TRBJ1-1; CDR3nt: TGTGCCAGCAGTGACTCTACAGGGAAAGCTTTCTTT; CDR3aa: CASSDSTGKAFF
d_gene: TRBD2; abundance: .; v_gene: TRBV7-3; j_gene: TRBJ2-3; CDR3nt: TGTGCCAGCAGCCCTAGCGGCGTGGGGGGGTCCACAGATACGCAGTATTTT; CDR3aa: CASSPSGVGGSTDTQYF
d_gene: .; abundance: .; v_gene: TRBV5-1; j_gene: TRBJ1-2; CDR3nt: TGCGCCAGCAGCTCTACCCTGCAGGGTCTTTGGGCCTTC; CDR3aa: CASSSTLQGLWAF
d_gene: .; abundance: .; v_gene: TRBV5-1; j_gene: TRBJ1-1; CDR3nt: TGCGCCAGCAGCCAGAGTGGGAGCACTGAAGCTTTCTTT; CDR3aa: CASSQSGSTEAFF
d_gene: TRBD1; abundance: .; v_gene: TRBV6-5; j_gene: TRBJ2-1; CDR3nt: TGTGCCAGCAGTTCGGCGGGACAGGGGAGGAATGAGCAGTTCTTC; CDR3aa: CASSSAGQGRNEQFF
d_gene: TRBD1; abundance: .; v_gene: TRBV11-2; j_gene: TRBJ1-6; CDR3nt: TGTGCCAGCACTACAGGGACAGGGTATAATTCACCCCTCCACTTT; CDR3aa: CASTTGTGYNSPLHF
d_gene: .; abundance: .; v_gene: TRBV9; j_gene: TRBJ2-7; CDR3nt: TGTGCCAGCAGCGACCACCCCATACTAGGCCCCTACGAGCAGTACTTC; CDR3aa: CASSDHPILGPYEQYF
d_gene: .; abundance: .; v_gene: TRBV6-2/TRBV6-3; j_gene: TRBJ2-7; CDR3nt: TGTGCCAGCAGTTTAGGGACACCACTTCACTACGAGCAGTACTTC; CDR3aa: CASSLGTPLHYEQYF
d_gene: TRBD2; abundance: .; v_gene: TRBV19; j_gene: TRBJ2-1; CDR3nt: TGTGCCAGTAGTAGGGGGGGTACTTACAATGAGCAGTTCTTC; CDR3aa: CASSRGGTYNEQFF
d_gene: .; abundance: .; v_gene: TRBV3-1/TRBV3-2; j_gene: TRBJ1-1; CDR3nt: TGTGCCAGCAGCCAACACCTCGGTACTGAAGCTTTCTTT; CDR3aa: CASSQHLGTEAFF
d_gene: TRBD1; abundance: .; v_gene: TRBV27; j_gene: TRBJ2-7; CDR3nt: TGTGCCAGCAGTTTCGGACAGGGATCCTACGAGCAGTACTTC; CDR3aa: CASSFGQGSYEQYF
d_gene: .; abundance: few; v_gene: TRBV19; j_gene: TRBJ1-1; CDR3nt: TGTGCCAGTAGTATAAGGTTACAGTTCAGCACTGAAGCTTTCTTT; CDR3aa: CASSIRLQFSTEAFF
d_gene: .; abundance: many; v_gene: TRBV4-1; j_gene: TRBJ1-2; CDR3nt: TGCGCCAGCAGCCAAGAGGGGGGGCGGGGCTATGGCTACACCTTC; CDR3aa: CASSQEGGRGYGYTF
d_gene: .; abundance: many; v_gene: TRBV5-1; j_gene: TRBJ1-4; CDR3nt: TGCGCCAGCAAAAAAACAGGGTCTTCTGAAAAACTGTTTTTT; CDR3aa: CASKKTGSSEKLFF
d_gene: TRBD1; abundance: .; v_gene: TRBV9; j_gene: TRBJ1-5; CDR3nt: TGTGCCAGCAGCGTAGGTGACAGGGGTCATCAGCCCCAGCATTTT; CDR3aa: CASSVGDRGHQPQHF
d_gene: TRBD1; abundance: once; v_gene: TRBV19; j_gene: TRBJ2-7; CDR3nt: TGTGCCAGTAGTTCGGGTTTGGGACAGGGGGCCTACGAGCAGTACTTC; CDR3aa: CASSSGLGQGAYEQYF
d_gene: TRBD1; abundance: .; v_gene: TRBV4-3; j_gene: TRBJ1-1; CDR3nt: TGCGCCAGCAGCCAAGATCTTCCTGGGACAGGGGTAGCCCTAGTGACTGAAGCTTTCTTT; CDR3aa: CASSQDLPGTGVALVTEAFF
d_gene: .; abundance: .; v_gene: TRBV12-5; j_gene: TRBJ2-1; CDR3nt: TGTGCTAGTGGTGGACAGACGACTGAGCAGTTCTTC; CDR3aa: CASGGQTTEQFF
d_gene: .; abundance: .; v_gene: TRBV3-1/TRBV3-2; j_gene: TRBJ1-2; CDR3nt: TGTGCCAGCAGCCACGATTCAGGCCGGTCCTATGGCTACACCTTC; CDR3aa: CASSHDSGRSYGYTF
d_gene: TRBD1; abundance: once; v_gene: TRBV6-6; j_gene: TRBJ1-4; CDR3nt: TGTGCCAGCAGCTCACGACAGGGGTTAGAAGAAAAACTGTTTTTT; CDR3aa: CASSSRQGLEEKLFF
d_gene: .; abundance: .; v_gene: TRBV6-5; j_gene: TRBJ2-5; CDR3nt: TGTGCCAGCACCATGGGCGCTGTCCAAGAGACCCAGTACTTC; CDR3aa: CASTMGAVQETQYF
d_gene: .; abundance: .; v_gene: TRBV11-2; j_gene: TRBJ2-7; CDR3nt: TGTGCCAGCAGCTTAGGGGGTGGAACAGGACGTGAGCAGTACTTC; CDR3aa: CASSLGGGTGREQYF
d_gene: .; abundance: .; v_gene: TRBV7-2; j_gene: TRBJ1-5; CDR3nt: TGTGCCAGCAGCTTAGACAGTAATCAGCCCCAGCATTTT; CDR3aa: CASSLDSNQPQHF
d_gene: TRBD1; abundance: .; v_gene: TRBV19; j_gene: TRBJ2-5; CDR3nt: TGTGCCAGTAGCAGAGATCGGGGGACAGGGGGCGAAGAGACCCAGTACTTC; CDR3aa: CASSRDRGTGGEETQYF